This passage covers 26 T cell receptor beta chains from one sample sequenced in a study of T cells in Graves' hyperthyroidism and ophthalmopathy. Template material for amplifying TCR beta CDR3 regions consisted of RNA transcripts. First-round RT-PCR of the TCR CDR3 relied on the HTBI primer set. TCRdb re-derived calls from the multiplex PCR reads in MiXCR, one entry per CDR3 protein. This table holds 370,000 or so distinct CDR3 sequences, around an eighth found once. Sample: blood. The receptors were sampled from a man aged 25-45 years with Graves' hyperthyroidism that later progressed to Graves' ophthalmopathy.

The chain is built from TRBV6-4 and TRBJ1-1; 8 positions match TRBD1. The V segment lost 0 bases and the J segment 1 base; nucleotides outside the gene matches: 10. CDR3 length equals 18 residues. CDR1 and CDR2 from the germline V gene are MRHNA and SNTAGT. CDR3 amino acids: CASSDSCRGRRENTEAFF. In DNA form, the CDR3 reads TGTGCCAGCAGTGACTCTTGCAGGGGGCGGAGGGAGAACACTGAAGCTTTCTTT.

This clonotype has at least ten counts. V gene TRBV2 combines with J gene TRBJ2-2, with TRBD2 matching over 7 bases. V shed 6 bases and J 2 bases; nucleotides not matched to a gene: 3. CDR3 length: 14 amino acids. The germline V gene encodes CDR1 SNHLY and CDR2 FYNNEI. The CDR3: CASSGLVNTGELFF. The CDR3 bases are TGTGCCAGCAGCGGACTAGTCAACACCGGGGAGCTGTTTTTT.

CDR3 coding DNA: TGTGCCAGCAGTGAAGAGTCCGCTCTTAACTTGGGGCCCCAATACGGAGGCTACACCTTC. It specifies CASSEESALNLGPQYGGYTF. The chain is built from TRBV2 and TRBJ1-2; maybe TRBD1 (5 bases). The germline gives CDR1 SNHLY, CDR2 FYNNEI. The CDR3 covers 20 residues. Trimming took 1 base from V and 8 from J, leaving 32 bases between them. Combining the CDR3 with reference TRBV2 and TRBJ1-2 gives the whole variable domain EPEVTQTPSHQVTQMGQEVILRCVPISNHLYFYWYRQILGQKVEFLVSFYNNEISEKSEIFDDQFSVERPDGSNFTLKIRSTKLEDSAMYFCASSEESALNLGPQYGGYTFGSGTRLTVV.

The chain uses TRBV11-3 and TRBJ2-3; the D gene is possibly TRBD2 (5 bases). V lost 5 bases and J lost 6, with 12 bases in between. The CDR3 totals 13 residues. CDR1 is SGHNT, CDR2 YENEEA, per germline. CDR3 nucleotides: TGTGCCAGCAGCCTGAACACGGGGGATACGCAGTATTTT. This translates into CASSLNTGDTQYF. The full variable domain, with the rest looked up from reference TRBV11-3 and TRBJ2-3, is EAGVVQSPRYKIIEKKQPVAFWCNPISGHNTLYWYLQNLGQGPELLIRYENEEAVDDSQLPKDRFSAERLKGVDSTLKIQPAELGDSAVYLCASSLNTGDTQYFGPGTRLTVL.

This clonotype was seen a handful of times. This chain uses TRBV5-8 with TRBJ1-2; possibly TRBD1 for D (6 bases). Germline V CDR1 and CDR2: SGHTS, YDEGEE. The ends were cut back, 4 bases at V and 2 bases at J, with 18 bases in the middle. The CDR3 sequence is 16 residues long. The CDR3 nucleotides are TGTGCCAGCAGCCACCAACCGGGACAAAAAAACTATGGCTACACCTTC. Translated: CASSHQPGQKNYGYTF.

This clonotype was observed many times. The chain couples TRBV28 to TRBJ2-7; no clear D. The CDR3 extends over 11 amino acids. The V end lost 8 bases, the J end lost 0 bases, and 5 bases lay between the germline ends. CDR1 and CDR2 (germline): MDHEN, SYDVKM. CDR3 region: CASGNSYEQYF. As DNA, the CDR3 is TGTGCCAGCGGGAACTCCTACGAGCAGTACTTC.

This clonotype was seen many times. The chain joins TRBV6-1 to TRBJ1-5, with TRBD1 matching 9 bases. Germline V lookup: CDR1 MNHNS, CDR2 SASEGT. V dropped 7 bases and J dropped 2; count of bases not matched to a gene: 12. The CDR3 loop spans 17 amino acids. The CDR3 spells CASIDGQGSWGNQPQHF. Written as DNA, the CDR3 is TGTGCCAGCATCGACGGACAGGGGAGCTGGGGCAATCAGCCCCAGCATTTT.

At least ten counts were recorded for this clonotype. The V and J genes are TRBV7-3 and TRBJ2-1; tentatively, D is TRBD1 (6 bases). The CDR3 spans 13 residues. The ends were cut back, 0 bases at V and 8 bases at J, with 8 bases in the middle. Germline CDR1 and CDR2: SGHTA and FQGTGA. DNA for the CDR3: TGTGCCAGCAGCTTAACACAGGGTTATGAGCAGTTCTTC. Its protein product is CASSLTQGYEQFF.

The CDR3 sequence: CASSPTDRVLDSPLHF. DNA for the CDR3: TGTGCCAGCTCACCTACCGACAGGGTATTGGATTCACCCCTCCACTTT. This chain joins TRBV18 and TRBJ1-6, with 7 bases lining up with TRBD1. After removal of 3 bases from V and 8 bases from J, the junction contained 10 bases not matched to a gene. CDR1 and CDR2 (germline): KGHSH, LQKENI. There are 16 residues in the CDR3.

Ten or more counts support this clonotype. The chain employs TRBV6-5 and TRBJ2-2; no clear D gene. The length of the CDR3 is 15 residues. The germline CDR1 and CDR2 sequences are MNHEY and SVGAGI. V shed 4 bases and J shed 0 bases, with 9 bases lying between them. This CDR3 reads CASSLGSPNTGELFF. The CDR3 DNA reads as TGTGCCAGCAGTTTGGGTTCCCCGAACACCGGGGAGCTGTTTTTT.

As for this clonotype: This may stem from a read error, because a much larger clone lies one nucleotide away. The chain links TRBV6-2 or TRBV6-3 to TRBJ1-4, with D tentatively TRBD1 (6 bases). The germline V gene has CDR1 MNHEY and CDR2 SVGEGT. V was cut by 8 bases and J by 8 bases, with 18 bases left in between. This CDR3 has 14 amino acids. The CDR3 spells CASWKPGVQEKLFF. CDR3 nucleotide sequence: TGTGCCAGCTGGAAACCAGGGGTACAGGAAAAACTGTTTTTT.

This clonotype was detected ten times or more. This chain connects TRBV2 to TRBJ2-3; D ambiguous. Germline V lookup: CDR1 SNHLY, CDR2 FYNNEI. The CDR3 extends over 12 amino acids. V was pared by 4 bases and J by 0 bases, with 2 bases between. CDR3: CASSASTDTQYF. The CDR3 bases are TGTGCCAGCAGTGCTAGCACAGATACGCAGTATTTT.

The chain recombines TRBV12-5 with TRBJ2-1, with 8 bases fitting TRBD1. The CDR3 has 16 residues. Germline values: CDR1 LGHNT, CDR2 FRNRAP. V lost 3 bases and J lost 5; bases outside the gene matches: 9. The CDR3 DNA sequence: TGTGCTAGTGGTTTTGCCCGGGACAGGTTTCACAATGAGCAGTTCTTC. Its protein is CASGFARDRFHNEQFF.

The rearrangement links TRBV9 to TRBJ2-7; D might be TRBD1 or TRBD2, each matching 5 bases. CDR1 and CDR2 from the germline V gene are SGDLS and YYNGEE. V dropped 0 bases and J dropped 0 bases, with 10 bases sitting between them. The CDR3 covers 15 residues. CDR3 loop: CASSVGDGDSYEQYF. The CDR3 nucleotides read TGTGCCAGCAGCGTAGGGGACGGAGACTCCTACGAGCAGTACTTC.

At least ten counts were recorded for this clonotype. The rearrangement links TRBV6-1 to TRBJ2-3, with D perhaps TRBD2 (6 bases). Trimming shortened V by 3 bases and J by 6 bases, and 13 bases separated the two germline ends. Germline assignment: CDR1 MNHNS and CDR2 SASEGT. The CDR3 has 14 amino acids. Here the CDR3 reads CASSEGGETDTQYF. The CDR3 DNA reads TGTGCCAGCAGTGAGGGGGGTGAAACGGATACGCAGTATTTT.

This clonotype was seen at least ten times. The chain joins TRBV6-1 to TRBJ1-4; D gene uncertain. Between the trimmed V and J ends, which lost 6 bases and 10 bases, there was a span of 21 bases. The CDR3 consists of 15 residues. Germline lookup yields CDR1 MNHNS and CDR2 SASEGT. DNA for the CDR3: TGTGCCAGCAGGGGCAGCTACTATAATGAAGGAAAACTGTTTTTT. It translates to CASRGSYYNEGKLFF.

This clonotype was observed at least ten times. V and J are TRBV5-4 and TRBJ1-1; D may be TRBD1 (5 bases). V lost 3 bases and J 1 base, leaving 19 bases between the germline ends. Germline V lookup: CDR1 SGHNT, CDR2 YYREEE (reference sequence). The CDR3 is 17 amino acids. The CDR3 here is CASSSRAGSAANTEAFF. The CDR3 DNA follows: TGTGCCAGCAGCTCGAGGGCAGGGAGTGCGGCGAACACTGAAGCTTTCTTT.

The sample holds many counts of this clonotype. The chain couples TRBV12-3 or TRBV12-4 to TRBJ1-5; unclear D gene. V was pared by 5 bases and J by 3 bases, with 5 bases between. This CDR3 region has 12 residues. CDR3 DNA sequence: TGTGCCAGCAGTGCGAACAATCAGCCCCAGCATTTT. Amino acids: CASSANNQPQHF.

Ten or more counts support this clonotype. The chain couples TRBV7-9 to TRBJ2-1, with TRBD1 matching over 9 bases. There are 13 residues in the CDR3. Trimming took 5 bases from V and 11 from J; bases not matched to a gene: 7. Germline loops: CDR1 SEHNR, CDR2 FQNEAQ (reference sequence). CDR3 loop: CASSPPTGGKQFF. Here the CDR3 DNA reads TGTGCCAGCAGCCCCCCTACAGGGGGCAAGCAGTTCTTC.

The sample holds many counts of this clonotype. The chain links TRBV28 to TRBJ2-5, with D perhaps being TRBD1 or TRBD2 (6 bases each). The length of the CDR3 is 16 residues. Trimming stripped 3 bases from V and 5 bases from J, with 19 bases between. Germline values: CDR1 MDHEN, CDR2 SYDVKM. Here the CDR3 reads CASSFRGATGRETQYF. The DNA for the CDR3 is TGTGCCAGCAGTTTTAGGGGGGCCACAGGACGGGAGACCCAGTACTTC.

This clonotype was seen only once. The rearrangement links TRBV4-1 to TRBJ2-5; maybe TRBD2 (5 bases). This CDR3 comprises 14 residues. CDR1 is MGHRA and CDR2 is YSYEKL in the germline V gene. Trimming left V 4 bases short and J 5 bases short, with 14 bases between. The chain's CDR3 is CASSPEVGSETQYF. CDR3 DNA sequence: TGCGCCAGCAGCCCTGAGGTGGGGAGCGAGACCCAGTACTTC.

This rearrangement joins TRBV18 to TRBJ1-1; 7 bases fit TRBD1. The V segment lost 0 bases and the J segment 7 bases; nucleotides outside the gene matches: 2. Germline CDR1 and CDR2: KGHSH and LQKENI. CDR3 length equals 13 residues. The CDR3 DNA reads TGTGCCAGCTCACCACCGAGGGGGCTTGAAGCTTTCTTT. As protein: CASSPPRGLEAFF. The entire variable domain, with the rest obtained from reference TRBV18 and TRBJ1-1, is as follows: NAGVMQNPRHLVRRRGQEARLRCSPMKGHSHVYWYRQLPEEGLKFMVYLQKENIIDESGMPKERFSAEFPKEGPSILRIQQVVRGDSAAYFCASSPPRGLEAFFGQGTRLTVV.

In its sample, this clonotype was seen a few times. The V call is TRBV9, the J call TRBJ2-3; the D gene could be TRBD1 or TRBD2 (6 bases each). CDR3 length: 12 residues. Germline V gene lookup returns CDR1 SGDLS and CDR2 YYNGEE. V was pared by 3 bases and J by 6 bases, with 8 bases between. CDR3 sequence: CASSAGGDTQYF. CDR3 sequence (DNA): TGTGCCAGCAGCGCCGGGGGCGATACGCAGTATTTT.

The chain links TRBV12-3 or TRBV12-4 to TRBJ2-3, with TRBD1 identical over 7 bases. With V trimmed by 6 bases and J by 1 base, 4 bases remained unmatched. The CDR3 is 14 amino acids. The CDR3 DNA reads TGTGCCAGCAGAACAGGGGTGGGCACAGATACGCAGTATTTT. It translates to CASRTGVGTDTQYF.

The sample holds a few counts of this clonotype. The chain joins TRBV9 to TRBJ2-1; D may be TRBD2 (5 bases). Germline lookup yields CDR1 SGDLS and CDR2 YYNGEE. Trimming removed 3 bases from V and 2 bases from J, with 12 bases in between. The CDR3 has 15 amino acids. CDR3 region: CASSAGVTTYNEQFF. Here the CDR3 DNA reads TGTGCCAGCAGCGCCGGGGTTACAACCTACAATGAGCAGTTCTTC.

This clonotype was observed a handful of times. The chain is built from TRBV3-1 and TRBJ2-2; a possible D gene is TRBD2 (7 bases). Looked up from germline, CDR1 is LGHDT and CDR2 is YNNKEL (reference sequence). V lost 0 bases and J lost 5, with 13 bases in between. The CDR3 covers 16 residues. The CDR3 DNA sequence: TGTGCCAGCAGCCAAGATTTCGGGGGGCGAACCGGGGAGCTGTTTTTT. It is translated as CASSQDFGGRTGELFF.